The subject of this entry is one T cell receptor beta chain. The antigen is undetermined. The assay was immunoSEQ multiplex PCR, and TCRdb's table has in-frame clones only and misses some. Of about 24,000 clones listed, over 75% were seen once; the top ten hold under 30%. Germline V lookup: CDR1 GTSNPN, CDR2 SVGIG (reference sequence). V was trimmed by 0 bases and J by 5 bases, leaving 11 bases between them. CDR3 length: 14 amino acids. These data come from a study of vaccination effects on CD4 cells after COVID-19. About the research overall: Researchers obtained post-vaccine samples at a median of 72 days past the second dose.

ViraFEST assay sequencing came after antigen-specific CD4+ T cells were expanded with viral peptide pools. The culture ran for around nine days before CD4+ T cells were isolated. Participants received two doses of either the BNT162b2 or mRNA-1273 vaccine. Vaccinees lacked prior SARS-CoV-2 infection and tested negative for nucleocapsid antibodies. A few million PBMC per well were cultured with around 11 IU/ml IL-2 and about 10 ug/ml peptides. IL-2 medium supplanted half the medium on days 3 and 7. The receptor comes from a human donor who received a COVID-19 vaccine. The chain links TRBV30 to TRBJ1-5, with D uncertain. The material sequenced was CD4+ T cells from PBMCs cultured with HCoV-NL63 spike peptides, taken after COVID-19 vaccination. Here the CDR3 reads CAWSVGNGHQPQHF. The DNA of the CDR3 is TGTGCCTGGAGTGTTGGTAATGGACATCAGCCCCAGCATTTT.